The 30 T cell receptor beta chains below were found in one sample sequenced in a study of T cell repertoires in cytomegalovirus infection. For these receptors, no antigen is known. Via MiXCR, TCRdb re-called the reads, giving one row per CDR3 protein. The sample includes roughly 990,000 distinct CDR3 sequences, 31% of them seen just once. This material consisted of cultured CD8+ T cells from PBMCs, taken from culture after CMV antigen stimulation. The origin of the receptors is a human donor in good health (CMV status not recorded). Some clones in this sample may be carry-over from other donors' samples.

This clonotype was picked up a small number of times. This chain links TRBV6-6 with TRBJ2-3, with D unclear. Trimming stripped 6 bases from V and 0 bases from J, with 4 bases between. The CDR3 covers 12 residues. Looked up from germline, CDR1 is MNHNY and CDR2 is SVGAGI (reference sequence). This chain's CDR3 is CASRWSTDTQYF. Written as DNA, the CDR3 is TGTGCCAGCAGATGGAGCACAGATACGCAGTATTTT.

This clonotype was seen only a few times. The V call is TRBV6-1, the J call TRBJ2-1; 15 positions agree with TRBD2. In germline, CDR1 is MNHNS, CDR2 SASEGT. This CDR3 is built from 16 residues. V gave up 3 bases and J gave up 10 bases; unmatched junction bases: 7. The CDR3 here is CASSDGTSGGRGEQFF. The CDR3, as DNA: TGTGCCAGCAGTGACGGGACTAGCGGGGGGCGAGGCGAGCAGTTCTTC.

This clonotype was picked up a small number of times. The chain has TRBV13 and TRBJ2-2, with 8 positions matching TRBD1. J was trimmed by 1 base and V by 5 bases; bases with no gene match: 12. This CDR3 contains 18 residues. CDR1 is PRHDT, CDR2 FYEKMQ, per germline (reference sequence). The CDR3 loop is CASSRRDRGGGNTGELFF. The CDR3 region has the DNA TGTGCCAGCAGCAGACGTGACAGGGGAGGAGGGAACACCGGGGAGCTGTTTTTT.

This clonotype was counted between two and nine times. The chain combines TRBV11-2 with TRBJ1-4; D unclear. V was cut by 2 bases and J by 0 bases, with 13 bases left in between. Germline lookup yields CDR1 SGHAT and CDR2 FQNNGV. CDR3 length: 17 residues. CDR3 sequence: CASSLKFLEATNEKLFF. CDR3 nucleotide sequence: TGTGCCAGCAGCTTAAAATTCTTGGAGGCAACTAATGAAAAACTGTTTTTT.

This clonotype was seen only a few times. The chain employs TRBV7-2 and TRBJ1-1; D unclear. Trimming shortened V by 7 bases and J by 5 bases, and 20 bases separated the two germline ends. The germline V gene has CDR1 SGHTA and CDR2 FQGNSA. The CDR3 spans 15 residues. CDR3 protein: CASILPFGSRTEAFF. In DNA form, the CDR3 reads TGTGCCAGCATCCTCCCGTTTGGCAGTCGGACTGAAGCTTTCTTT.

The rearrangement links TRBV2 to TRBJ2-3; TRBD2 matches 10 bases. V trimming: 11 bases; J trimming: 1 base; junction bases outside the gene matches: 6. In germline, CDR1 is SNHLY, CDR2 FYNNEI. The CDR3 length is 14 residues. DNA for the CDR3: TGTGCCGGTACCGGGACTAGCGGCACAGATACGCAGTATTTT. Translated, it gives CAGTGTSGTDTQYF. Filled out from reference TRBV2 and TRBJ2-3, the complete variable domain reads EPEVTQTPSHQVTQMGQEVILRCVPISNHLYFYWYRQILGQKVEFLVSFYNNEISEKSEIFDDQFSVERPDGSNFTLKIRSTKLEDSAMYFCAGTGTSGTDTQYFGPGTRLTVL.

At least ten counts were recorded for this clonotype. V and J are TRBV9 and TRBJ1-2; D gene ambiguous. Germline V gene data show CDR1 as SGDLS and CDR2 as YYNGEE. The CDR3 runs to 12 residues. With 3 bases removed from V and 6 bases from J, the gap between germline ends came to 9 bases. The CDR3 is CASSARSDGYTF. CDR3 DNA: TGTGCCAGCAGCGCGAGATCGGATGGCTACACCTTC.

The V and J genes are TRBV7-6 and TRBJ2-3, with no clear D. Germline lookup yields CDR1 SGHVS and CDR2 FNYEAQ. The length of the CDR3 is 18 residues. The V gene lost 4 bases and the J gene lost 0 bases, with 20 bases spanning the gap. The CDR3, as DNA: TGTGCCAGCAGCTCAATTACTTTAAAGTATCCTAGCACAGATACGCAGTATTTT. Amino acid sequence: CASSSITLKYPSTDTQYF.

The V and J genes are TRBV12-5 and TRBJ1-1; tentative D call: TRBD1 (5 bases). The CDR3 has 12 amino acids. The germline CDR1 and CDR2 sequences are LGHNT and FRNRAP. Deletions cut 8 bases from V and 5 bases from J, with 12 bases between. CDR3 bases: TGTGCTAGTCTGCGCAGGGAGACTGAAGCTTTCTTT. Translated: CASLRRETEAFF.

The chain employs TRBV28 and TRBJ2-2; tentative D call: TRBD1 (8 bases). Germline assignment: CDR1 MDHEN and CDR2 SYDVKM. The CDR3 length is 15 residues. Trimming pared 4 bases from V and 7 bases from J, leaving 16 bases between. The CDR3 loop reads CASSSTGGGIGELFF. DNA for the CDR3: TGTGCCAGCAGTTCTACAGGGGGGGGCATCGGGGAGCTGTTTTTT.

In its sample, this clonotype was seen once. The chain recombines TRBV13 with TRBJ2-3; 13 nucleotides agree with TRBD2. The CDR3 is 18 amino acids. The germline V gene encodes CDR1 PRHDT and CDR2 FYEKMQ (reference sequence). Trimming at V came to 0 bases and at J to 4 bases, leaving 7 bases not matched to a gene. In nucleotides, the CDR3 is TGTGCCAGCAGCTTAGGCCTTCGGACTAGCGGGGGACCAGATACGCAGTATTTT. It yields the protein CASSLGLRTSGGPDTQYF.

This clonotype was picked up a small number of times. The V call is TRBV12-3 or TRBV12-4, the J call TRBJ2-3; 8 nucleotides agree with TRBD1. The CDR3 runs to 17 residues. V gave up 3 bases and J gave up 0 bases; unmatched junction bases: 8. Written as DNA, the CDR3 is TGTGCCAGCAGTTTTGTGACAGGGGTTAGGAGCACAGATACGCAGTATTTT. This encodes CASSFVTGVRSTDTQYF.

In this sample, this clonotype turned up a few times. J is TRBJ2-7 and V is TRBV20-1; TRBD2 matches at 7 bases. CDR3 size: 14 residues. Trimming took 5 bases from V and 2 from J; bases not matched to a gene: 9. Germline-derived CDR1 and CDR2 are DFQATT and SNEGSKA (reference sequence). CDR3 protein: CSAGGVKPTYEQYF. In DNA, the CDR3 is TGCAGTGCTGGGGGGGTAAAGCCCACCTACGAGCAGTACTTC.

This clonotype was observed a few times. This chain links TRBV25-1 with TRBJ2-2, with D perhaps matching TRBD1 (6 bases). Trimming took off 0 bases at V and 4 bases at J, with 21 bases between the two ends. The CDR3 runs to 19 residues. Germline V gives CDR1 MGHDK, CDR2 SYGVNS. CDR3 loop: CASSEYWASDRGGTGELFF. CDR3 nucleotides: TGTGCCAGCAGTGAATATTGGGCCTCGGACAGAGGTGGCACCGGGGAGCTGTTTTTT.

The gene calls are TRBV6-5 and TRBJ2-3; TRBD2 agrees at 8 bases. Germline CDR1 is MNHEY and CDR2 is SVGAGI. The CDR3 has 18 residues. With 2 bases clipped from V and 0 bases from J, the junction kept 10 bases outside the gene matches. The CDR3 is CASSYGIAGIPSTDTQYF. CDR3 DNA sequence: TGTGCCAGCAGTTACGGGATAGCGGGGATACCTAGCACAGATACGCAGTATTTT.

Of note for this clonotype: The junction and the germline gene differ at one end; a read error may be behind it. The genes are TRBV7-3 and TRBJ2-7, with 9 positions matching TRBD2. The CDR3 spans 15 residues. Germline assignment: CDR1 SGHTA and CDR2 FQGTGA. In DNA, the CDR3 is TGTGCCAACAGCTTTAGTAGCGGGGGCTCCTACGAGCAGTACTTC. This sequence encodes CANSFSSGGSYEQYF.

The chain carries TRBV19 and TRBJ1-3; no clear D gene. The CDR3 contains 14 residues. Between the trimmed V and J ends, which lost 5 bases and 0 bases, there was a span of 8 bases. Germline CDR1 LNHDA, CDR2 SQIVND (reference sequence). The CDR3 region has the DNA TGTGCCAGTAGTTACCTCGTCTCTGGAAACACCATATATTTT. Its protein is CASSYLVSGNTIYF.

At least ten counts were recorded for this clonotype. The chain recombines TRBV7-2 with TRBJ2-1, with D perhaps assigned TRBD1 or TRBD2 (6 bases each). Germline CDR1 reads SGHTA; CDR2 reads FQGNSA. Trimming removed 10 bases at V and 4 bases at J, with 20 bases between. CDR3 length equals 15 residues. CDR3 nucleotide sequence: TGTGCCATCTCCTTAGAGTGGGGGGCGTACAATGAGCAGTTCTTC. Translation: CAISLEWGAYNEQFF.

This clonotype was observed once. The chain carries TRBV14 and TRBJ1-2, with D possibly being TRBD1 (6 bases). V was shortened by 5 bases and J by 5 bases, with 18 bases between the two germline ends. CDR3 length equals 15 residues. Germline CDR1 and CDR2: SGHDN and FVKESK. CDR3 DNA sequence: TGTGCCAGCAGCGAAAGGGGGACCGAAGGGTATGGCTACACCTTC. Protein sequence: CASSERGTEGYGYTF.

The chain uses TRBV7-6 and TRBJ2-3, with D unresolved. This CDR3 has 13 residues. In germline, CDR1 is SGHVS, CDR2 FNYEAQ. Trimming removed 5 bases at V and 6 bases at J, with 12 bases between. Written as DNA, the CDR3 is TGTGCCAGCAGCCCCCATCAGAGGGATACGCAGTATTTT. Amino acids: CASSPHQRDTQYF.

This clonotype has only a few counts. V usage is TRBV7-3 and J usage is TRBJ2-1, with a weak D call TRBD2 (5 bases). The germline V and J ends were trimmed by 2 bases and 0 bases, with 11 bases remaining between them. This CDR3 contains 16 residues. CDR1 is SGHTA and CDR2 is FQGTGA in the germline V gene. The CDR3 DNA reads TGTGCCAGCAGCTTATTCCAAGCGGCCTCCTACAATGAGCAGTTCTTC. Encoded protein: CASSLFQAASYNEQFF.

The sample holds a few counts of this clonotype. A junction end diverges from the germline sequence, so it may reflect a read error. CDR3 sequence: CASSLSLGPDSNQSQHF. CDR3 bases: TGTGCCAGCAGCTTATCTTTAGGGCCAGATAGCAATCAGTCCCAGCATTTT. This sequence joins TRBV7-2 and TRBJ1-5; D is undetermined. Germline V lookup: CDR1 SGHTA, CDR2 FQGNSA. The CDR3 totals 17 residues.

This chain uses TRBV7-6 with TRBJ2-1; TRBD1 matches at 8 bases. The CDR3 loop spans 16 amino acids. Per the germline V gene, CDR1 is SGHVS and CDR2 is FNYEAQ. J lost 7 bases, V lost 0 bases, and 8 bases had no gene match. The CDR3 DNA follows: TGTGCCAGCAGCTTAGCGTTGGGACAGGAGAGAAATGAGCAGTTCTTC. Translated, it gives CASSLALGQERNEQFF.

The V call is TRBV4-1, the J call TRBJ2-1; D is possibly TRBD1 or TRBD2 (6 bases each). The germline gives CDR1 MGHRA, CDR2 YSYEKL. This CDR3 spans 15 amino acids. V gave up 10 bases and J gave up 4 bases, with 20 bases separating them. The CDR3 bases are TGCGCCACCTCCGAGAAGGGGGGCCAATACAATGAGCAGTTCTTC. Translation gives CATSEKGGQYNEQFF.

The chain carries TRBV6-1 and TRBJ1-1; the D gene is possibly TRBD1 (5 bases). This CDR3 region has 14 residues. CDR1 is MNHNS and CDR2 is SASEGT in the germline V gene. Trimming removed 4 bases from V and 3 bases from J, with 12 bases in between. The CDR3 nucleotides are TGTGCCAGCAGTGCGGAAGGGGCCCACACTGAAGCTTTCTTT. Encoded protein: CASSAEGAHTEAFF.

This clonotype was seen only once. CDR3 in amino acids: CASSPDREGMGTNEKLFF. In DNA, the CDR3 is TGTGCCAGCAGTCCAGACAGGGAGGGGATGGGAACTAATGAAAAACTGTTTTTT. V gene TRBV27 combines with J gene TRBJ1-4, with 7 bases fitting TRBD1. Germline CDR1 is MNHEY and CDR2 is SMNVEV (reference sequence). J was trimmed by 1 base and V by 5 bases; bases with no gene match: 13. The CDR3 runs 18 residues.

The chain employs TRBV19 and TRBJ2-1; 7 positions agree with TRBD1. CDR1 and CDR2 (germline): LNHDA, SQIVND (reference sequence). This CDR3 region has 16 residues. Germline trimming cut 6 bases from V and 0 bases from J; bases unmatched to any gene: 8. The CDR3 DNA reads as TGTGCCAGTAGCACGCCCCGGGACAGCTCCTACAATGAGCAGTTCTTC. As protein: CASSTPRDSSYNEQFF.

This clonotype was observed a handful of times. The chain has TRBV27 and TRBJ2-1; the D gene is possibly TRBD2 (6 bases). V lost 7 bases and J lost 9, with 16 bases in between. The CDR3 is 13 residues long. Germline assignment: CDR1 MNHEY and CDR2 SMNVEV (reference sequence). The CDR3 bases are TGTGCCAGCACGGGGGAGTTCGGCGGTGAGCAGTTCTTC. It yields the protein CASTGEFGGEQFF.

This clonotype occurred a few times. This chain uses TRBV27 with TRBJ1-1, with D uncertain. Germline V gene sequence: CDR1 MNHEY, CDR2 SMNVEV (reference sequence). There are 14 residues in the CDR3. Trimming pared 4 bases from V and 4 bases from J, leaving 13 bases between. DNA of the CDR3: TGTGCCAGCAGTTCTGAGGAGCGGAGCACTGAAGCTTTCTTT. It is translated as CASSSEERSTEAFF.

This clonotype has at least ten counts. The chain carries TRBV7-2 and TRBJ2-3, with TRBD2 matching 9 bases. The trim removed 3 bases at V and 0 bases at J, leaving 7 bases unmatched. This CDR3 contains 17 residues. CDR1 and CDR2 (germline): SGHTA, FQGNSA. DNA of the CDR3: TGTGCCAGCAGCTTGCCCACTAGCGGGTTTAGCACAGATACGCAGTATTTT. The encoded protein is CASSLPTSGFSTDTQYF.